The present TCR beta chain was sequenced within a study of cytomegalovirus exposure and HLA in healthy donors. Profiled with immunoSEQ multiplex PCR; TCRdb holds only in-frame clones, not every one. The repertoire consists of 60,000 to 65,000 clones, with around 95% occurring once and the leading ten covering under 6.5%. Regarding this clone: Antigen specificity is unknown.

Whole-study findings and limits: Altogether, 164 TCR beta chains were recorded as cytomegalovirus-associated.

V was trimmed by 1 base and J by 1 base, leaving 16 bases between them. Germline V gene lookup returns CDR1 SEHNR and CDR2 FQNEAQ (reference sequence). CDR3 length equals 17 residues. This chain uses TRBV7-9 with TRBJ1-1; the D gene is possibly TRBD1 (5 bases). This clonotype was obtained from a woman younger than 30 in good health and CMV-seropositive. The sequenced sample was PBMCs. This chain's CDR3 is CASSLDGGRARNTEAFF. CDR3 DNA: TGTGCCAGCAGCTTAGATGGGGGGAGGGCCCGGAACACTGAAGCTTTCTTT.